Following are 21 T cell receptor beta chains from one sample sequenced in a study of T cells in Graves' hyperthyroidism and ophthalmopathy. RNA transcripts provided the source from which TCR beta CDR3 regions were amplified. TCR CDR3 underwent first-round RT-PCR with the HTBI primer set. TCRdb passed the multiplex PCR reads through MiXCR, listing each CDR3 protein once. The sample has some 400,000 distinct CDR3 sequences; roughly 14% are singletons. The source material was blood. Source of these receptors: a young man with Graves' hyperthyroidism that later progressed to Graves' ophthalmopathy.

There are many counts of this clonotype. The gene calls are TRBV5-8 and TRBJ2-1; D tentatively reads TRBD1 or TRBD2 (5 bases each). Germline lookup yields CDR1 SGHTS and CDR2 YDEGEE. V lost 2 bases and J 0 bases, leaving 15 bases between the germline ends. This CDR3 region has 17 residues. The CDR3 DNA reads TGTGCCAGCAGCTTTAGGGGCGGGCGTAGCTCCTACAATGAGCAGTTCTTC. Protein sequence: CASSFRGGRSSYNEQFF.

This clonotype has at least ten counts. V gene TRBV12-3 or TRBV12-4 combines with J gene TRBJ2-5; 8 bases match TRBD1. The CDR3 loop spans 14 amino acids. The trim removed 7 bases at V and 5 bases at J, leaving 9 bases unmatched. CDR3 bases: TGTGCCAGCACCTGGACAGGGTCTTCGGAGACCCAGTACTTC. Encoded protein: CASTWTGSSETQYF.

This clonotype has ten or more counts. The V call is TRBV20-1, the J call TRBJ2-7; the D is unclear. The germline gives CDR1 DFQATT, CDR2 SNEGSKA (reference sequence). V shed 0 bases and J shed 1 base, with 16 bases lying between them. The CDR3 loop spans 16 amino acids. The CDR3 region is CSARDPHLLRSYEQYF. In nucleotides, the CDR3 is TGCAGTGCTAGAGATCCGCACCTCCTACGTTCCTACGAGCAGTACTTC.

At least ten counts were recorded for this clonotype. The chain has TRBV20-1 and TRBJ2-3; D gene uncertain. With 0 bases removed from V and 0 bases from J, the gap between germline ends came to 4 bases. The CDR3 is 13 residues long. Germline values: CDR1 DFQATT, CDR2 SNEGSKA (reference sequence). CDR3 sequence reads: CSAREPSTDTQYF. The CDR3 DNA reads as TGCAGTGCTAGAGAACCTAGCACAGATACGCAGTATTTT.

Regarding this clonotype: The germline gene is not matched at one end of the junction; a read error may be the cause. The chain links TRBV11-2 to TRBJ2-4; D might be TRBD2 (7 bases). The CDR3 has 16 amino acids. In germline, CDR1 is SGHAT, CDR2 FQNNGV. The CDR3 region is CASSMAGARAKNTQYF. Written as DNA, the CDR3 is TGTGCCAGCAGCATGGCGGGGGCAAGAGCCAAAAACACTCAGTACTTC.

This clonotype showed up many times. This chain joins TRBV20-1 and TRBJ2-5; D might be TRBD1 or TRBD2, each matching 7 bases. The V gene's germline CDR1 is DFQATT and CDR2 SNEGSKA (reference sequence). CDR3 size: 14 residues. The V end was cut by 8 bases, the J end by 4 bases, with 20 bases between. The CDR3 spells CSTPRGAGVETQYF. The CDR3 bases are TGCAGTACACCCAGGGGGGCGGGAGTAGAGACCCAGTACTTC.

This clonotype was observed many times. CDR3 nucleotides: TGTGCCAGCAGCTTTGCGCTTACTAGGGGTTTGCAAGAGACCCAGTACTTC. Protein product: CASSFALTRGLQETQYF. V gene TRBV11-2 combines with J gene TRBJ2-5; D is tentatively TRBD1 or TRBD2 (5 bases each). The V and J ends lost 3 bases and 2 bases respectively, with 19 bases between them. CDR3 size: 17 residues. The germline CDR1 and CDR2 sequences are SGHAT and FQNNGV.

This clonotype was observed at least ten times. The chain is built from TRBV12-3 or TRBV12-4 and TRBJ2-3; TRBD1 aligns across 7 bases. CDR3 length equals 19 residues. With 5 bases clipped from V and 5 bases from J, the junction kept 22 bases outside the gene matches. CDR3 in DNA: TGTGCCAGCAGTCCCCGCCCCGGGACAGAGGACGGACACAGAGATACGCAGTATTTT. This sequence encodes CASSPRPGTEDGHRDTQYF.

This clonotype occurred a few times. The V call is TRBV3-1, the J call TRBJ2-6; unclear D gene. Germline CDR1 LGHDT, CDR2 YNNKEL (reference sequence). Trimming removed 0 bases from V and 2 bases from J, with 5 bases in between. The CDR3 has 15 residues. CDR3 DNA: TGTGCCAGCAGCCAAGAAAGGGCTGGGGCCAACGTCCTGACTTTC. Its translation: CASSQERAGANVLTF.

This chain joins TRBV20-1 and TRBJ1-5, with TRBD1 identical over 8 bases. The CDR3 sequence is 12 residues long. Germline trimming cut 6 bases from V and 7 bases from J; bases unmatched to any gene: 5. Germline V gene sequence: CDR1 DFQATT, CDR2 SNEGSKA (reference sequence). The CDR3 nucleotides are TGCAGTGCAAACAGGGGGGAGCAGCCCCAGCATTTT. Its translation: CSANRGEQPQHF.

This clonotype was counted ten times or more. CDR3 sequence (DNA): TGTGCCAGCAGCTTGGGACAGGGGGCTGAAGAAAAACTGTTTTTT. It translates to CASSLGQGAEEKLFF. The chain combines TRBV11-2 with TRBJ1-4; TRBD1 matches 12 bases. Germline V gives CDR1 SGHAT, CDR2 FQNNGV. Germline trimming cut 3 bases from V and 8 bases from J; bases unmatched to any gene: 4. The CDR3 length is 15 residues.

DNA of the CDR3: TGTGCCACCAGTGACTCGACAGCCCGCACTGGGGCCAACGTCCTGACTTTC. Residues: CATSDSTARTGANVLTF. The chain links TRBV24-1 to TRBJ2-6, with D perhaps TRBD1 (5 bases). CDR1 and CDR2 (germline): KGHDR, SFDVKD. V dropped 4 bases and J dropped 2 bases, with 14 bases sitting between them. This CDR3 has 17 residues.

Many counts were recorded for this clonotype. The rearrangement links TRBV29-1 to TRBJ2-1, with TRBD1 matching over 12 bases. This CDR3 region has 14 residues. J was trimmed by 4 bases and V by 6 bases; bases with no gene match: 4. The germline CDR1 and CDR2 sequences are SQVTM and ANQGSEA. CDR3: CSVGDRGLYNEQFF. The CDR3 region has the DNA TGCAGCGTGGGGGACAGGGGGCTGTACAATGAGCAGTTCTTC.

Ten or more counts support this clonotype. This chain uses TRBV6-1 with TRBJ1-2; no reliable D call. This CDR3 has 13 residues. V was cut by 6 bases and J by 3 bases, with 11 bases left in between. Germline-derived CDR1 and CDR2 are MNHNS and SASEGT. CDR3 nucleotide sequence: TGTGCCAGCAGACTAGGACGGGACTATGGCTACACCTTC. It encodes CASRLGRDYGYTF.

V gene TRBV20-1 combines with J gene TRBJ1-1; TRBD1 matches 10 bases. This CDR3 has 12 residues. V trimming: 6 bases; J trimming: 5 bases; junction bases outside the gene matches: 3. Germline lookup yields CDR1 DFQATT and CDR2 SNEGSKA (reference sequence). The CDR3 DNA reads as TGCAGTGCGGGACAGGGGTTGACTGAAGCTTTCTTT. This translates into CSAGQGLTEAFF.

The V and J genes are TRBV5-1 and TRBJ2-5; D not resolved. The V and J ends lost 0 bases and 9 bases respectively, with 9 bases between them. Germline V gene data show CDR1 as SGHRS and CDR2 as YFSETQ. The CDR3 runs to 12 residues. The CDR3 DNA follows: TGCGCCAGCAGCTTGGACCCATTTGCCCAGTACTTC. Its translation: CASSLDPFAQYF.

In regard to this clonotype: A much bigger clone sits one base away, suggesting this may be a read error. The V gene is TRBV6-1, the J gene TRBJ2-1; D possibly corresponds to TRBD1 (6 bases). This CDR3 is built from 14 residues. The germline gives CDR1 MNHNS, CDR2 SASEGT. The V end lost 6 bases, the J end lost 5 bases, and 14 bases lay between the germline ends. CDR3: CASRMIGGNNEQFF. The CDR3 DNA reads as TGTGCCAGCAGAATGATAGGGGGAAACAATGAGCAGTTCTTC.

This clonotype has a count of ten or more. In DNA form, the CDR3 reads TGTGCCAGCAGCCAACAGGGGTTCGGCAATCAGCCCCAGCATTTT. Its translation: CASSQQGFGNQPQHF. The rearrangement uses TRBV14 and TRBJ1-5; D might be TRBD1 (6 bases). The germline V gene encodes CDR1 SGHDN and CDR2 FVKESK. The V and J ends lost 2 bases and 2 bases respectively, with 10 bases between them. The CDR3 spans 15 residues.

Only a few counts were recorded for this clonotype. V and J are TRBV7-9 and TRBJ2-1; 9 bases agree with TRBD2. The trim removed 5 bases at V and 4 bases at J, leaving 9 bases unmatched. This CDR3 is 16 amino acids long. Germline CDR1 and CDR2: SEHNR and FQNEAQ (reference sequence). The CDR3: CASSGIGLAGYNEQFF. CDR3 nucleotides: TGTGCCAGCAGCGGAATAGGGCTAGCGGGGTACAATGAGCAGTTCTTC.

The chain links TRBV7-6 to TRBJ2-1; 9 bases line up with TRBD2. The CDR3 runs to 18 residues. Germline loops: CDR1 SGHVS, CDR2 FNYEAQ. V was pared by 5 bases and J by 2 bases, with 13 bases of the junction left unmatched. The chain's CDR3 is CASSRPKAGGPTYNEQFF. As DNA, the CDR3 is TGTGCCAGCAGCCGCCCTAAAGCGGGGGGCCCAACCTACAATGAGCAGTTCTTC. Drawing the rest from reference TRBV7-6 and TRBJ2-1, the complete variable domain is GAGVSQSPRYKVTKRGQDVALRCDPISGHVSLYWYRQALGQGPEFLTYFNYEAQQDKSGLPNDRFSAERPEGSISTLTIQRTEQRDSAMYRCASSRPKAGGPTYNEQFFGPGTRLTVL.

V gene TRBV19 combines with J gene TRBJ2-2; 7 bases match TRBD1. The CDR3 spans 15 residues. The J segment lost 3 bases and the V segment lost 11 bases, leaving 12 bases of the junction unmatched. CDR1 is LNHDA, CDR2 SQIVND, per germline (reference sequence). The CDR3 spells CASLRGGKDTGELFF. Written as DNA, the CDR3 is TGTGCCTCTTTGAGAGGGGGCAAGGACACCGGGGAGCTGTTTTTT.